This entry lists 8 T cell receptor beta chains sequenced from one sample in a study of blood T cells in healthy people across ages (dated by TCRdb to the mid-2010s). Library preparation employed 5' RACE. Sequencing used an Illumina HiSeq 2500. A second roughly 6 to 11 cycle PCR used a sample-barcoded 5' primer and a J-beta primer mix. TCRdb trimmed public reads at Q25 via fastp, called clones via MiXCR and kept in-frame beta chains. Every distinct CDR3 protein forms one entry, paired with its most common genes and DNA. The sample table records over 1,300,000 distinct CDR3 sequences; 55% to 75% of these occur just once. Of the sample, 6.5% to 8% is held by the ten largest clones. The sample consisted of blood. Receptor source: a man between 18 and 35 years old in good health.

J is TRBJ2-7 and V is TRBV12-3 or TRBV12-4; 8 bases match TRBD1. The CDR3 totals 13 residues. Trimming took 10 bases from V and 2 from J; bases not matched to a gene: 7. CDR3 sequence: CAIAGTGAYEQYF. The CDR3 nucleotides read TGTGCCATAGCCGGGACAGGAGCCTACGAGCAGTACTTC.

This chain links TRBV25-1 with TRBJ2-6; D could derive from TRBD1 or TRBD2 (5 bases each). The germline CDR1 and CDR2 sequences are MGHDK and SYGVNS. CDR3 length: 14 residues. The V end lost 1 base, the J end lost 10 bases, and 11 bases lay between the germline ends. CDR3 region: CASSEWGSLNVLTF. In nucleotides, the CDR3 is TGTGCCAGCAGTGAATGGGGGTCCCTTAACGTCCTGACTTTC.

This chain uses TRBV7-9 with TRBJ1-1; D call uncertain. CDR1 is SEHNR, CDR2 FQNEAQ, per germline (reference sequence). This CDR3 region has 13 residues. Between the trimmed V and J ends, which lost 2 bases and 6 bases, there was a span of 10 bases. The CDR3 region is CASSLPVAAEAFF. The CDR3 DNA follows: TGTGCCAGCAGCTTACCGGTCGCAGCTGAAGCTTTCTTT.

This clonotype showed up just a few times. V and J are TRBV6-4 and TRBJ2-3, with TRBD2 identical over 8 bases. Trimming took 8 bases from V and 4 from J; bases not matched to a gene: 11. From germline, CDR1 is MRHNA and CDR2 SNTAGT. The CDR3 loop spans 15 amino acids. The DNA for the CDR3 is TGTGCCAGCCGAATTACGGGAGGGGGGTCAGATACGCAGTATTTT. Its protein product is CASRITGGGSDTQYF.

This clonotype was picked up a small number of times. The chain employs TRBV4-1 and TRBJ2-1; D is tentatively TRBD1 or TRBD2 (6 bases each). The CDR3 extends over 16 amino acids. Deletions cut 4 bases from V and 5 bases from J, with 18 bases between. In germline, CDR1 is MGHRA, CDR2 YSYEKL. The CDR3 coding sequence is TGCGCCAGCAGCCCATCGAACGGGGGCTTGAACAATGAGCAGTTCTTC. It translates to CASSPSNGGLNNEQFF.

CDR3 region: CASSQLTATTSESYNEQFF. Here the CDR3 DNA reads TGTGCCAGCAGCCAACTAACCGCAACGACTAGCGAGTCCTACAATGAGCAGTTCTTC. The rearrangement links TRBV3-1 to TRBJ2-1; 8 bases match TRBD2. V lost 2 bases and J lost 1; bases outside the gene matches: 13. The CDR3 has 19 amino acids. CDR1 is LGHDT, CDR2 YNNKEL, per germline (reference sequence).

There are a few counts of this clonotype. The chain links TRBV15 to TRBJ2-3; D might be TRBD1 (5 bases). The CDR3 covers 12 residues. Germline V gene data show CDR1 as LNHNV and CDR2 as YYDKDF (reference sequence). Trimming stripped 1 base from V and 11 bases from J, with 10 bases between. The CDR3 sequence is CATSRGQQEQYF. DNA of the CDR3: TGTGCCACCAGCAGAGGACAACAGGAGCAGTATTTT.

This clonotype was counted once. The genes are TRBV18 and TRBJ2-2; no reliable D call. Between the trimmed V and J ends, which lost 4 bases and 3 bases, there was a span of 9 bases. Germline V lookup: CDR1 KGHSH, CDR2 LQKENI. This CDR3 comprises 14 residues. The CDR3 region is CASSQNVDTGELFF. The DNA of the CDR3 is TGTGCCAGCTCACAAAACGTAGACACCGGGGAGCTGTTTTTT.